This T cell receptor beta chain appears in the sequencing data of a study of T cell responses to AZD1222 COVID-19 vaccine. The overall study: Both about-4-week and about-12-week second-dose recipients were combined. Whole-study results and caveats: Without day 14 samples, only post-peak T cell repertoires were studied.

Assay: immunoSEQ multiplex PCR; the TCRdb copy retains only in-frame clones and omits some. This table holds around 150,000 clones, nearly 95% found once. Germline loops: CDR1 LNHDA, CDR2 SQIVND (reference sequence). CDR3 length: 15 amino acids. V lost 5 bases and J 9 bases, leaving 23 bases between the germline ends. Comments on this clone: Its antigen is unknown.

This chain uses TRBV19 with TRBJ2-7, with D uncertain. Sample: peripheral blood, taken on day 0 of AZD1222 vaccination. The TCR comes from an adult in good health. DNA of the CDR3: TGTGCCAGTAGTGAGACGCCCGAAGTCCCGGATTTGCAGTACTTC. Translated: CASSETPEVPDLQYF.